The sequence of this TCR beta chain was determined in a study of beta chain features in type 1 diabetes. Overall study findings and caveats: Among patients with Type 1 diabetes, TCRB CDR3s were moderately but significantly shorter in every one of the four CD4+ subsets.

Investigators reverse transcribed all isolated RNA, so they sequenced expressed TCRB transcripts. Some clones are missing from TCRdb's copy, which holds only in-frame ones; the method was immunoSEQ multiplex PCR. The data hold a few hundred thousand clones, with over 9% observed a single time. In its sample, this clone was seen many times. The antigen is unknown. CDR1 SGHKS and CDR2 YYEKEE come from the germline V gene (reference sequence). V dropped 1 base and J dropped 5 bases, with 9 bases sitting between them. This CDR3 contains 13 residues. The chain uses TRBV5-5 and TRBJ2-5; weak D call: TRBD1 (5 bases). Material: central memory CD4+ T cells from blood. The TCR sequence derives from a young man with type 1 diabetes. The CDR3 here is CASSLIGVETQYF. CDR3 nucleotide sequence: TGTGCCAGCAGCTTGATAGGGGTGGAGACCCAGTACTTC.